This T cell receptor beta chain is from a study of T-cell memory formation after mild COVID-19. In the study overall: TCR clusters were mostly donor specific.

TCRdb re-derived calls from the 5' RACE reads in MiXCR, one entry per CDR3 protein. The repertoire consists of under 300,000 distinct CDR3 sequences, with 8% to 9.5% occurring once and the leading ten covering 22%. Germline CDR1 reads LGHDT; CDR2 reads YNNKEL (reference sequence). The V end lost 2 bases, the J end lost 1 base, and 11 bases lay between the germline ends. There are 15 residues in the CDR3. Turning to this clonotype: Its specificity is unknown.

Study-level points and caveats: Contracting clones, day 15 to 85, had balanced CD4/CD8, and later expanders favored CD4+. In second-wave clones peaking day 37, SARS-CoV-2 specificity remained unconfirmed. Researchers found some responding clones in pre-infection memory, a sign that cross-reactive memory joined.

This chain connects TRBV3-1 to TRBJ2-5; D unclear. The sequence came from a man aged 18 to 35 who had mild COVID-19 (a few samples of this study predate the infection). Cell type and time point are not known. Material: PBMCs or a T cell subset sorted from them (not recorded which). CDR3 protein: CASSQNSAPQETQYF. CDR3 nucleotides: TGTGCCAGCAGCCAAAATTCAGCCCCCCAAGAGACCCAGTACTTC.